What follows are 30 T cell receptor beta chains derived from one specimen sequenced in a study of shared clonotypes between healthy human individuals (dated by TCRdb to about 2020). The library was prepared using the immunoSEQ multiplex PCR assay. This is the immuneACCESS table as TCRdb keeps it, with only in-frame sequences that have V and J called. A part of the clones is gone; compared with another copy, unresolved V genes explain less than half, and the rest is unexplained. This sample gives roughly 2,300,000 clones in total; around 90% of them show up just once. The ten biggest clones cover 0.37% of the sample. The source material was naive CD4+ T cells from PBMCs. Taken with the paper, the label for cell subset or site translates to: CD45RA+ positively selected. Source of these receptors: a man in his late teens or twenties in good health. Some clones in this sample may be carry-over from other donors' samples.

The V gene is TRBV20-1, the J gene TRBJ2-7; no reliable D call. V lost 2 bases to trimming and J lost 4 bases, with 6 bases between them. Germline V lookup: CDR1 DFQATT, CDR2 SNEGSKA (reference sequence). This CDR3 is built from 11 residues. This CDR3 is CSARLPYEQYF. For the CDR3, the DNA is TGCAGTGCTAGACTGCCTTACGAGCAGTACTTC.

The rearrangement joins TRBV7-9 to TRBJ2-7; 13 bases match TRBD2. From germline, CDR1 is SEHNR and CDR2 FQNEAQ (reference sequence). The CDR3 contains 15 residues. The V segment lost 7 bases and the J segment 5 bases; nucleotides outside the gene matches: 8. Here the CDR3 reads CASTLFGTSGDEQYF. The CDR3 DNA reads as TGTGCCAGCACCCTTTTTGGGACTAGCGGGGACGAGCAGTACTTC.

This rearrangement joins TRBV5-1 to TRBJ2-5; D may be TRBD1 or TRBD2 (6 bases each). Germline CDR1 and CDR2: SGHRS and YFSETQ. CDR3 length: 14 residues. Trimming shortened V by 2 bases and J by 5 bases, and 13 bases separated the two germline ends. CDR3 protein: CASSLRQAGETQYF. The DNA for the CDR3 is TGCGCCAGCAGCTTAAGACAGGCGGGGGAGACCCAGTACTTC.

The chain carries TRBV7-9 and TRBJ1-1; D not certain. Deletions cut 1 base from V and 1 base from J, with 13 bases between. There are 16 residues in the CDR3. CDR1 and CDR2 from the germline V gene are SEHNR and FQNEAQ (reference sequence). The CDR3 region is CASSLESAGGNTEAFF. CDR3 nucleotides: TGTGCCAGCAGCTTAGAATCGGCAGGAGGGAACACTGAAGCTTTCTTT. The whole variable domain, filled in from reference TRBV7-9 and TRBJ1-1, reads DTGVSQNPRHKITKRGQNVTFRCDPISEHNRLYWYRQTLGQGPEFLTYFQNEAQLEKSRLLSDRFSAERPKGSFSTLEIQRTEQGDSAMYLCASSLESAGGNTEAFFGQGTRLTVV.

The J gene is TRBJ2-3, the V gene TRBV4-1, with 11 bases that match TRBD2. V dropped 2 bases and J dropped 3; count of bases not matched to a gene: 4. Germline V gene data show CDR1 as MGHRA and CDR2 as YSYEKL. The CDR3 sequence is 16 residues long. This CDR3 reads CASSQPRLAGTDTQYF. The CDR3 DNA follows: TGCGCCAGCAGCCAACCTCGACTAGCGGGAACAGATACGCAGTATTTT.

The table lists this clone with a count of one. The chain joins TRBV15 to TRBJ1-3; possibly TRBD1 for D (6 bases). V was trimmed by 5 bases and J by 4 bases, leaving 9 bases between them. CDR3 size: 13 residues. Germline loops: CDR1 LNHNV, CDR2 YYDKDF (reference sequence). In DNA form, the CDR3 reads TGTGCCACCAGCTGGACAGTAGGAAACACCATATATTTT. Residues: CATSWTVGNTIYF. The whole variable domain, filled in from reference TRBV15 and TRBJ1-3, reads DAMVIQNPRYQVTQFGKPVTLSCSQTLNHNVMYWYQQKSSQAPKLLFHYYDKDFNNEADTPDNFQSRRPNTSFCFLDIRSPGLGDTAMYLCATSWTVGNTIYFGEGSWLTVV.

The DNA for the CDR3 is TGTGCCAGCAGCTTAATTGGGGTTGATACGCAGTATTTT. It specifies CASSLIGVDTQYF. The V call is TRBV7-9, the J call TRBJ2-3; D is undetermined. V was pared by 2 bases and J by 6 bases, with 9 bases between. Germline CDR1 reads SEHNR; CDR2 reads FQNEAQ (reference sequence). The CDR3 contains 13 residues.

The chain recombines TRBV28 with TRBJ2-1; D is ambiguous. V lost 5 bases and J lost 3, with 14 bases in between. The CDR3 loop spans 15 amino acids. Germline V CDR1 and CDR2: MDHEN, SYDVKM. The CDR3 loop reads CASSGRAKSYNEQFF. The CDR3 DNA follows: TGTGCCAGCAGTGGCCGGGCCAAAAGCTACAATGAGCAGTTCTTC. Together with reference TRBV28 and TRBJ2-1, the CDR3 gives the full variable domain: DVKVTQSSRYLVKRTGEKVFLECVQDMDHENMFWYRQDPGLGLRLIYFSYDVKMKEKGDIPEGYSVSREKKERFSLILESASTNQTSMYLCASSGRAKSYNEQFFGPGTRLTVL.

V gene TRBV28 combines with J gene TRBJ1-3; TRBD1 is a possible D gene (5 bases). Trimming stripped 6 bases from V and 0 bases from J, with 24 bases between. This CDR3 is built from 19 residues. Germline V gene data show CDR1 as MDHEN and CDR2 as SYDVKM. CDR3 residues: CASRGRSRRGTDSGNTIYF. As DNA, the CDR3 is TGTGCCAGCAGGGGGCGATCCAGAAGAGGAACTGACTCTGGAAACACCATATATTTT.

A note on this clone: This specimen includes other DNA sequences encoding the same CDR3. The CDR3 protein is CSASLPDTQYF. Written as DNA, the CDR3 is TGCAGTGCTAGTTTACCAGATACGCAGTATTTT. The chain recombines TRBV20-1 with TRBJ2-3, with D hard to call. V was pared by 3 bases and J by 4 bases, with 5 bases between. The CDR3 loop spans 11 amino acids. Germline CDR1 and CDR2: DFQATT and SNEGSKA (reference sequence).

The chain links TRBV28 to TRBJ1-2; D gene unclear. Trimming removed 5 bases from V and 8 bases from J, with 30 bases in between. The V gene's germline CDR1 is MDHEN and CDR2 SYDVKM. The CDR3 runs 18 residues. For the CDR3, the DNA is TGTGCCAGCAGTCCGGGATCCTCCACGGGCCGCTATTGGAGAGGCTACACCTTC. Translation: CASSPGSSTGRYWRGYTF.

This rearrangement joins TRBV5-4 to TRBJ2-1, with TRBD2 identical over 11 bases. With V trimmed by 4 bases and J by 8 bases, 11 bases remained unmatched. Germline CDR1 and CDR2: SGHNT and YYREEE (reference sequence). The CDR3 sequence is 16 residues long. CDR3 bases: TGTGCCAGCAGCACCCGACTAGCGGGGACATCCGATGAGCAGTTCTTC. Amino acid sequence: CASSTRLAGTSDEQFF.

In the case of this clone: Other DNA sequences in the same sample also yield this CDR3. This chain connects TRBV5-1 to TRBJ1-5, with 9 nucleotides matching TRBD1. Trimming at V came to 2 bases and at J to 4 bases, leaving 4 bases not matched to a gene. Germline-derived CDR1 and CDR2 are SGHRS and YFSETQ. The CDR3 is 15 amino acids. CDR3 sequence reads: CASSLAGTGNQPQHF. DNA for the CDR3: TGCGCCAGCAGCTTAGCCGGGACAGGGAATCAGCCCCAGCATTTT.

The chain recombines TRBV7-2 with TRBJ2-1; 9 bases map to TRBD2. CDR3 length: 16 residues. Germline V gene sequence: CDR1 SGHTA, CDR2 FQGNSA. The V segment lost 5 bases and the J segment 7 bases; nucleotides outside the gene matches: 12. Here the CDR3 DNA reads TGTGCCAGCAGCCCACCTGGCGGGAGGGCCGGTAATGAGCAGTTCTTC. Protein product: CASSPPGGRAGNEQFF.

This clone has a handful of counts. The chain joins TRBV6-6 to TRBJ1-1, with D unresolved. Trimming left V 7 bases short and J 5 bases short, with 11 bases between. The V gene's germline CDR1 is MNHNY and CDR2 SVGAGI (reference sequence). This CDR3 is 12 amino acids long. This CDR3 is CASTRVGTEAFF. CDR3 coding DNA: TGTGCCAGCACCCGAGTAGGAACTGAAGCTTTCTTT.

CDR3 nucleotide sequence: TGTGCCAGCACCCCCGGGGGCACTCAGAACACTGAAGCTTTCTTT. It yields the protein CASTPGGTQNTEAFF. This chain joins TRBV28 and TRBJ1-1; the D gene is possibly TRBD1 (6 bases). The V gene's germline CDR1 is MDHEN and CDR2 SYDVKM. The CDR3 has 15 residues. Trimming removed 7 bases at V and 1 base at J, with 16 bases between.

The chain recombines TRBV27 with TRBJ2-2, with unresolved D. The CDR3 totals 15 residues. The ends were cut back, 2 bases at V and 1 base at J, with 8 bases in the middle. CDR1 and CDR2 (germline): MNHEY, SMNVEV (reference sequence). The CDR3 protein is CASSLNSRNTGELFF. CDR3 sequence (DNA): TGTGCCAGCAGTTTAAATTCACGGAACACCGGGGAGCTGTTTTTT.

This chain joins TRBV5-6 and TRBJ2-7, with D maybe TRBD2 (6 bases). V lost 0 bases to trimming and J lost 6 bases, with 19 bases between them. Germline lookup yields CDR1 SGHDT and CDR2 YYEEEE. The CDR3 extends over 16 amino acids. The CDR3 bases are TGTGCCAGCAGCTTGGTTCGGGGAGGCCTCCTCTTCGAGCAGTACTTC. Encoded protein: CASSLVRGGLLFEQYF.

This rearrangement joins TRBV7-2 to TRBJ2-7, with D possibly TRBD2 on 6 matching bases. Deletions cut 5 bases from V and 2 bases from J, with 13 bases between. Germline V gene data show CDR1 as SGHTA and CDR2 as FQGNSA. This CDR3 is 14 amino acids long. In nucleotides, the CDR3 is TGTGCCAGCAGCCGGGGGAGCCAGCCCTACGAGCAGTACTTC. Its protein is CASSRGSQPYEQYF.

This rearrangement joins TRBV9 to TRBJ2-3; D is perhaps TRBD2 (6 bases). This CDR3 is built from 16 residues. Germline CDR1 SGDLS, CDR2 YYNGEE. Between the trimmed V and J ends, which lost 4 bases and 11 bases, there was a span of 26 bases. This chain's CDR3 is CASSPRRGGIRDGQYF. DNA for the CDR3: TGTGCCAGCAGCCCCCGCCGGGGCGGGATCCGGGATGGGCAGTATTTT.

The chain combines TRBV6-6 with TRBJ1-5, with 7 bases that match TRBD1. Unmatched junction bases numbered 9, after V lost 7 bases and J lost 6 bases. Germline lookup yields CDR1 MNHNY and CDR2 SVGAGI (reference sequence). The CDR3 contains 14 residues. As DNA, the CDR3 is TGTGCCAGCACTAGACAGGGTTTGGGTCAGCCCCAGCATTTT. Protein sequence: CASTRQGLGQPQHF.

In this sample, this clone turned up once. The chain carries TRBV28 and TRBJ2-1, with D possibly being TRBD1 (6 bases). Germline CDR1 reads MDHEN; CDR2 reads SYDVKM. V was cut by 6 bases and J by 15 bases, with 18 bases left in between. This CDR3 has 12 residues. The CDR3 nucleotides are TGTGCCAGCAGACCACTACAGGGCCCTCCGTTCTTC. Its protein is CASRPLQGPPFF.

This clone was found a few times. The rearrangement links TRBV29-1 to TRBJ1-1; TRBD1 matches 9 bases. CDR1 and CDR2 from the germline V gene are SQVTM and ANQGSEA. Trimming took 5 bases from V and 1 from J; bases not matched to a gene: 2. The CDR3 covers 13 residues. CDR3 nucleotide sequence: TGCAGCGTTTTACAGGGGGCGAACACTGAAGCTTTCTTT. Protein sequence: CSVLQGANTEAFF. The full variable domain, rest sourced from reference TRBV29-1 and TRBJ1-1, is SAVISQKPSRDICQRGTSLTIQCQVDSQVTMMFWYRQQPGQSLTLIATANQGSEATYESGFVIDKFPISRPNLTFSTLTVSNMSPEDSSIYLCSVLQGANTEAFFGQGTRLTVV.

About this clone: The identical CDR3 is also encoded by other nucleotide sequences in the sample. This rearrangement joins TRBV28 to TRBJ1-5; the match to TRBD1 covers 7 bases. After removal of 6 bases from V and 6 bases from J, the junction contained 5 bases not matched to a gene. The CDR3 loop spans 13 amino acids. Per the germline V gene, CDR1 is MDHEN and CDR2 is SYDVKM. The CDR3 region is CASSRQGLQPQHF. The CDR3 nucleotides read TGTGCCAGCAGCCGACAGGGACTTCAGCCCCAGCATTTT.

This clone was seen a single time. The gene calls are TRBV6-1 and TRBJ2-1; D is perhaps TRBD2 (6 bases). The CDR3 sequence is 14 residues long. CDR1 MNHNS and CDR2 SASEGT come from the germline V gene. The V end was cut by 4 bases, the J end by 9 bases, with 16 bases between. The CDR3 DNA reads TGTGCCAGCAGTGTATTCGGGAGAAGGGCTGAGCAGTTCTTC. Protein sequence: CASSVFGRRAEQFF.

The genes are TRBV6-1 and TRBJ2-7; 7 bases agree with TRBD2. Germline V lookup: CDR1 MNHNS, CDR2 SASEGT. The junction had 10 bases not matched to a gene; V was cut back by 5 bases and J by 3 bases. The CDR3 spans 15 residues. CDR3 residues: CASSPRTRDVYEQYF. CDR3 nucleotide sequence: TGTGCCAGCAGTCCCCGGACTAGGGATGTCTACGAGCAGTACTTC.

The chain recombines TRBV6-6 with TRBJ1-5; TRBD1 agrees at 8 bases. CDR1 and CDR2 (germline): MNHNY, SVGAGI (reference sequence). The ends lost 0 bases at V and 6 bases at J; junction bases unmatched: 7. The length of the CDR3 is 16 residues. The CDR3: CASSYSSGQGSQPQHF. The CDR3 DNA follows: TGTGCCAGCAGTTACTCCTCCGGACAGGGAAGTCAGCCCCAGCATTTT.

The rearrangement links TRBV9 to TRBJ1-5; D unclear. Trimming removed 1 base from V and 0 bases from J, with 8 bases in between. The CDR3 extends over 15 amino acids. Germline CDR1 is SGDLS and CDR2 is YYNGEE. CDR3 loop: CASSVNSNSNQPQHF. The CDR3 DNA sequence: TGTGCCAGCAGCGTAAACAGCAATAGCAATCAGCCCCAGCATTTT. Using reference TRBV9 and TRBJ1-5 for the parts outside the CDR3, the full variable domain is DSGVTQTPKHLITATGQRVTLRCSPRSGDLSVYWYQQSLDQGLQFLIQYYNGEERAKGNILERFSAQQFPDLHSELNLSSLELGDSALYFCASSVNSNSNQPQHFGDGTRLSIL.

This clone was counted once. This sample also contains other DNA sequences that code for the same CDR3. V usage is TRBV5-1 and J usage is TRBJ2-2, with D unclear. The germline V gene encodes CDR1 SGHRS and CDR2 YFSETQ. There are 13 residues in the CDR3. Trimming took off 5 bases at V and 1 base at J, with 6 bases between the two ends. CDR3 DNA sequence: TGCGCCAGCAGTGGCCAGAACACCGGGGAGCTGTTTTTT. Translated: CASSGQNTGELFF.

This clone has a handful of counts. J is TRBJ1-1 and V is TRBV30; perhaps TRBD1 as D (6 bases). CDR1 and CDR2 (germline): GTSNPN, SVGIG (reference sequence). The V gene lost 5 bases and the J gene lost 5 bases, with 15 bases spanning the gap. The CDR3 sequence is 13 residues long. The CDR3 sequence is CAWAGTGRTEAFF. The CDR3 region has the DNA TGTGCCTGGGCAGGCACAGGGCGGACTGAAGCTTTCTTT. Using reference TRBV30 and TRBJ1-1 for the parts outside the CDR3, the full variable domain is SQTIHQWPATLVQPVGSPLSLECTVEGTSNPNLYWYRQAAGRGLQLLFYSVGIGQISSEVPQNLSASRPQDRQFILSSKKLLLSDSGFYLCAWAGTGRTEAFFGQGTRLTVV.